Described below is a single T cell receptor beta chain sequence and its context. Its specificity is unknown. This specimen belongs to a study of T cell responses to AZD1222 COVID-19 vaccine. At the level of the study: Pooled samples include second doses given at about 4 or 12 weeks. Findings of the study overall: In a largely white British group with more females than males, clonal diversity was possibly underestimated. Two AZD1222 doses significantly raised spike-specific TCR breadth and depth over controls.

The repertoire was sequenced with immunoSEQ multiplex PCR; TCRdb's copy has only in-frame clones and lacks some. The sample carries about 100,000 clones, about nine tenths recorded once. With 6 bases removed from V and 3 bases from J, the gap between germline ends came to 8 bases. The CDR3 has 12 residues. Germline lookup yields CDR1 LNHDA and CDR2 SQIVND (reference sequence). The sequence was collected from an adult in good health. This material consisted of peripheral blood, taken on day 0 of AZD1222 vaccination. The chain couples TRBV19 to TRBJ1-1, with D possibly being TRBD1 (5 bases). The chain's CDR3 is CASRGQDTEAFF. The CDR3, as DNA: TGTGCCAGTAGAGGACAAGACACTGAAGCTTTCTTT.